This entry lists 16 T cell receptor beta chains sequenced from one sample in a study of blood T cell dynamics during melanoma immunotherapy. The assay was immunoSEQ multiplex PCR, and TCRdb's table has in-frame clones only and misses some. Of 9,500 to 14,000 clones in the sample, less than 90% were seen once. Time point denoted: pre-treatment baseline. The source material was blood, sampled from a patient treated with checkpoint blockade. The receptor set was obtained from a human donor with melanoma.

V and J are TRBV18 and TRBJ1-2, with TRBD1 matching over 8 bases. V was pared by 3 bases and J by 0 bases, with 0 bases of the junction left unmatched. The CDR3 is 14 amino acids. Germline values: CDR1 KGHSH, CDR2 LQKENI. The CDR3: CASSPDRANYGYTF. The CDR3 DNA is TGTGCCAGCTCACCGGACAGGGCTAACTATGGCTACACCTTC.

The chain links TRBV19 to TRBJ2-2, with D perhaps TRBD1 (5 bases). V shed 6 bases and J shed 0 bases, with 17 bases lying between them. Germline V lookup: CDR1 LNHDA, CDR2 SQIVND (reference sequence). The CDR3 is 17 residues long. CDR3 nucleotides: TGTGCCAGTAGCCCCAGGGTTAACACCGCGAACACCGGGGAGCTGTTTTTT. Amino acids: CASSPRVNTANTGELFF. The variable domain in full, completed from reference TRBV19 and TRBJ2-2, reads DGGITQSPKYLFRKEGQNVTLSCEQNLNHDAMYWYRQDPGQGLRLIYYSQIVNDFQKGDIAEGYSVSREKKESFPLTVTSAQKNPTAFYLCASSPRVNTANTGELFFGEGSRLTVL.

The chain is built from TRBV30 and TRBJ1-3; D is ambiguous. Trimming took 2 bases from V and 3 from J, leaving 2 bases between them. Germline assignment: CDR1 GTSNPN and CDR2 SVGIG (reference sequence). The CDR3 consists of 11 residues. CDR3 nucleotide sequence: TGTGCCTGGAGTTATGGAAACACCATATATTTT. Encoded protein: CAWSYGNTIYF.

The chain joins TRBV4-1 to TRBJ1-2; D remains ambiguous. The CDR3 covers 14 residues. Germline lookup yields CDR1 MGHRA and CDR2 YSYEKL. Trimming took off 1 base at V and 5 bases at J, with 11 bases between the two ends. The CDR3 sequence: CASSQGGNTYGYTF. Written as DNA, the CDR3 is TGCGCCAGCAGCCAAGGAGGGAATACTTATGGCTACACCTTC.

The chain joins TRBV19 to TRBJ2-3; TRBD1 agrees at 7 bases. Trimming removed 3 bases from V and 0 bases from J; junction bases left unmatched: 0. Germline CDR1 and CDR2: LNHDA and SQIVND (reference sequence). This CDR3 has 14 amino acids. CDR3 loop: CASSMGQSTDTQYF. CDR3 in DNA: TGTGCCAGTAGTATGGGACAGAGCACAGATACGCAGTATTTT.

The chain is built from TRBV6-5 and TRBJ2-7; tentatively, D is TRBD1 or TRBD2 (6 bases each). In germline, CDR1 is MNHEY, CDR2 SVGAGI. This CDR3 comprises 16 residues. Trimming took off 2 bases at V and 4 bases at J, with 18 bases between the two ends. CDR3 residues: CASSYEGGPLLYEQYF. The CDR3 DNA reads TGTGCCAGCAGTTACGAGGGGGGCCCCCTCTTGTACGAGCAGTACTTC.

The CDR3 DNA follows: TGTGCCTGGAGAGAGACAGGGGTGGGGGAGACCCAGTACTTC. This sequence encodes CAWRETGVGETQYF. The V call is TRBV30, the J call TRBJ2-5; 8 bases line up with TRBD1. The CDR3 is made up of 14 amino acids. J gave up 5 bases and V 3 bases, and 8 bases lay outside the gene matches. Germline V gene data show CDR1 as GTSNPN and CDR2 as SVGIG (reference sequence).

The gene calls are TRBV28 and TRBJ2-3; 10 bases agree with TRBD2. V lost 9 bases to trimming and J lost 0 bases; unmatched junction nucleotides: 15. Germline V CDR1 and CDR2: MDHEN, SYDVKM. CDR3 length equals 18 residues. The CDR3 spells CASKPSGLALSSTDTQYF. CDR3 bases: TGTGCCAGTAAACCTTCGGGACTAGCGTTATCTAGCACAGATACGCAGTATTTT. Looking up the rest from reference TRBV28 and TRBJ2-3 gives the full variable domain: DVKVTQSSRYLVKRTGEKVFLECVQDMDHENMFWYRQDPGLGLRLIYFSYDVKMKEKGDIPEGYSVSREKKERFSLILESASTNQTSMYLCASKPSGLALSSTDTQYFGPGTRLTVL.

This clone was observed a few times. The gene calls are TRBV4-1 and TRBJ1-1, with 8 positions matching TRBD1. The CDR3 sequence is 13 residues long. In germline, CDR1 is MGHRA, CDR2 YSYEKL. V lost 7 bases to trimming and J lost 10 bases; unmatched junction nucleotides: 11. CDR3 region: CASNPTGAEGAFF. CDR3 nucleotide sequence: TGCGCCAGCAACCCGACAGGGGCGGAAGGAGCTTTCTTT.

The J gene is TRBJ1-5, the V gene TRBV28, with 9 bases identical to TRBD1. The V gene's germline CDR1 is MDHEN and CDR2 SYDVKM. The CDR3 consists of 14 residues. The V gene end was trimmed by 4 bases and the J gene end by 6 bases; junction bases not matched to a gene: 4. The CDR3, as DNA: TGTGCCAGCAGTTGGACAGGGGAAGGTCAGCCCCAGCATTTT. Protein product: CASSWTGEGQPQHF.

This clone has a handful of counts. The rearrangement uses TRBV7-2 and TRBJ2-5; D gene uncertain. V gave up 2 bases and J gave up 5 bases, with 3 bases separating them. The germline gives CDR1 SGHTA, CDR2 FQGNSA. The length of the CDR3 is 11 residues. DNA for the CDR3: TGTGCCAGCAGCTTATCGGAGACCCAGTACTTC. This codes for CASSLSETQYF.

CDR3 coding DNA: TGTGCCAGCAGCTTAGCCGCAGGGGGGACCTATGGCTACACCTTC. The encoded protein is CASSLAAGGTYGYTF. The chain has TRBV7-2 and TRBJ1-2; TRBD1 matches 7 bases. The CDR3 has 15 residues. With 0 bases clipped from V and 4 bases from J, the junction kept 5 bases outside the gene matches. CDR1 and CDR2 (germline): SGHTA, FQGNSA.

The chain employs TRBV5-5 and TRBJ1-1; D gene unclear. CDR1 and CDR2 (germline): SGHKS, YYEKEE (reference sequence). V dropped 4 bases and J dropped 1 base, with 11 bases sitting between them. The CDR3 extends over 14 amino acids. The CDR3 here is CASSPESPNTEAFF. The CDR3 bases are TGTGCCAGCAGCCCGGAGAGCCCGAACACTGAAGCTTTCTTT.

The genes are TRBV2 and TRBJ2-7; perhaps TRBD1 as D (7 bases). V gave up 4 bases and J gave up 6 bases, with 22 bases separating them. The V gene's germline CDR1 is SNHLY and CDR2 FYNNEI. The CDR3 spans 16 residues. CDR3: CASSGTPGGLGGEQYF. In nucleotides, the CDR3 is TGTGCCAGCAGTGGCACCCCAGGGGGACTGGGTGGCGAGCAGTACTTC.

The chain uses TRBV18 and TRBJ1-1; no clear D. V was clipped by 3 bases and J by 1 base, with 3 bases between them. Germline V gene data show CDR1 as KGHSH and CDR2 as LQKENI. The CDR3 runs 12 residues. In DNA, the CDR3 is TGTGCCAGCTCACCTTCGAACACTGAAGCTTTCTTT. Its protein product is CASSPSNTEAFF.

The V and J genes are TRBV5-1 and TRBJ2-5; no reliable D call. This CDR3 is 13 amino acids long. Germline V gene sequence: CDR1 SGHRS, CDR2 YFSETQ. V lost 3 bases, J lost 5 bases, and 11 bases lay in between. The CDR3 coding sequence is TGCGCCAGCAGCTCCCAAGAGGTGGAGACCCAGTACTTC. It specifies CASSSQEVETQYF.